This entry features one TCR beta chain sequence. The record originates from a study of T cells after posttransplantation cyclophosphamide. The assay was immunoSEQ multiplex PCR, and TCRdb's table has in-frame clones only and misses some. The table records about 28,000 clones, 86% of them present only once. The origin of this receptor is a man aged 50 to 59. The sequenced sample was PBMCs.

This chain's CDR3 is CAWSHGLTRLGYTF. The CDR3 region has the DNA TGTGCCTGGAGTCACGGCTTGACGAGGCTTGGCTACACCTTC. The chain is built from TRBV30 and TRBJ1-2, with D unresolved. This CDR3 is 14 amino acids long. Trimming stripped 2 bases from V and 7 bases from J, with 17 bases between. CDR1 GTSNPN and CDR2 SVGIG come from the germline V gene (reference sequence).